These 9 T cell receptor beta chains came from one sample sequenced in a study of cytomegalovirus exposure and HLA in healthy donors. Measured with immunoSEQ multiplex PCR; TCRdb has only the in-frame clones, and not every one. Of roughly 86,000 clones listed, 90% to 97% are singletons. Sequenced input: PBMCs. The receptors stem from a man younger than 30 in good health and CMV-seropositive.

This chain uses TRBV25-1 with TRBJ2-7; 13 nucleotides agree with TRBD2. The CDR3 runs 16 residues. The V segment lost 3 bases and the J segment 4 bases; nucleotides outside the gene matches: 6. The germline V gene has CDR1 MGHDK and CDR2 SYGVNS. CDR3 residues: CASSDGGTSGKYEQYF. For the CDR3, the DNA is TGTGCCAGCAGTGACGGGGGGACTAGCGGGAAATACGAGCAGTACTTC.

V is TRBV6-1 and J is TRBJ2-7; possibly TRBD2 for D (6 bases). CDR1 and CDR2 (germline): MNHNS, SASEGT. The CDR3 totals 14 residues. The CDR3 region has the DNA TGTGCAGCCCGACGGGGTAGCGGACCCTACGAGCAGTACTTC. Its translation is CAARRGSGPYEQYF.

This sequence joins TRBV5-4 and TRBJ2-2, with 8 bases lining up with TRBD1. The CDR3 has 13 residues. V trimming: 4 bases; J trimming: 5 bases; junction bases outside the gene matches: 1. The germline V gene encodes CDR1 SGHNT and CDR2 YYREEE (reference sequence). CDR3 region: CASSRDRTGELFF. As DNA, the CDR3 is TGTGCCAGCAGCCGGGACAGGACCGGGGAGCTGTTTTTT.

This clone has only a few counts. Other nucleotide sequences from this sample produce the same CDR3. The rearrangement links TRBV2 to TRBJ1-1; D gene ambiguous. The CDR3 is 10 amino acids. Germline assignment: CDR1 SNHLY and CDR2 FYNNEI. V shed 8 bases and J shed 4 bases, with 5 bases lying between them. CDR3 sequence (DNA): TGTGCCAGCGCGGGCACTGAAGCTTTCTTT. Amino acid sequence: CASAGTEAFF.

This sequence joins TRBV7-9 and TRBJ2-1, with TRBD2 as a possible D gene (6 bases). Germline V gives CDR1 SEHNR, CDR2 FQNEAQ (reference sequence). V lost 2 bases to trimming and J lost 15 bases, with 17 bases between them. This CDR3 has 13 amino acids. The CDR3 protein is CASSLILATYGFF. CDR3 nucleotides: TGTGCCAGCAGCTTAATACTAGCCACCTATGGGTTCTTC.

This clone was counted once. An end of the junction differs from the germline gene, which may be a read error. The CDR3 DNA reads TGTGCTAGCAGCTTGGGGGGGACAAATGAGCAGTTCTTC. Its protein product is CASSLGGTNEQFF. The chain joins TRBV7-7 to TRBJ2-1, with a possible D match to TRBD2 (7 bases). The CDR3 consists of 13 residues. CDR1 and CDR2 from the germline V gene are SSHAT and FNYEAQ (reference sequence).

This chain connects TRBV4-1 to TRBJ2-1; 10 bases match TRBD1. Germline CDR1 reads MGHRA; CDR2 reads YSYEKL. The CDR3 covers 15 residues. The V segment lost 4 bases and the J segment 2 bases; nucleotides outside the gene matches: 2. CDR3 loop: CASSPGQGTYNEQFF. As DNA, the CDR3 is TGCGCCAGCAGCCCGGGACAGGGGACCTACAATGAGCAGTTCTTC.

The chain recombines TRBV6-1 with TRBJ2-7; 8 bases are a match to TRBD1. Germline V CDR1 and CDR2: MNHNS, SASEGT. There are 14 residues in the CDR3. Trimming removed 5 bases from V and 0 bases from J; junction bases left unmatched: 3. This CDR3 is CASSWTGPSYEQYF. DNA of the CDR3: TGTGCCAGCAGTTGGACAGGGCCCTCCTACGAGCAGTACTTC.

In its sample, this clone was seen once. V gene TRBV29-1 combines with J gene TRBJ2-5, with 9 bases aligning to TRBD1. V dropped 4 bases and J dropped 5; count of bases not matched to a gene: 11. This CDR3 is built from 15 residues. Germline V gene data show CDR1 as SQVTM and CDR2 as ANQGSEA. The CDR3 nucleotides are TGCAGCGTTGCAGGGACAGGGAGACGTGAGGAGACCCAGTACTTC. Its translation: CSVAGTGRREETQYF.